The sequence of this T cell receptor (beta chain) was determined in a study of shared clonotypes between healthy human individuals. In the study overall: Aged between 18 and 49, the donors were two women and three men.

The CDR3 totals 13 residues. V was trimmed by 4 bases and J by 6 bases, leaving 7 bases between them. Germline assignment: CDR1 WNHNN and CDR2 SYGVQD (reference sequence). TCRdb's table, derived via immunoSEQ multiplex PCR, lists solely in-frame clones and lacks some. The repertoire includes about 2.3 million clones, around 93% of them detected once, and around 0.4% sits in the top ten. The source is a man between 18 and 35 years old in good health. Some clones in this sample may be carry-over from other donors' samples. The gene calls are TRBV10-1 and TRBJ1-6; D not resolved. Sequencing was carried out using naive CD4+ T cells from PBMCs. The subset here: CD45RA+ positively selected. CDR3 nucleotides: TGCGCCAGCAGTGCCGTGATTAATTCACCCCTCCACTTT. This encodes CASSAVINSPLHF.